Shown below are 21 T cell receptor beta chains from a single sample sequenced in a study of blood T cell repertoires in COVID-19. Only in-frame clones appear in the TCRdb table, and some are missing; sequencing was by immunoSEQ multiplex PCR. Found here are about 200,000 clones, approximately 89% of them singletons; the top ten hold 4.5% to 5.5%. Sample: peripheral blood. The receptors shown here come from a middle-aged woman with acute or convalescent COVID-19.

This chain links TRBV5-1 with TRBJ1-6; D is undetermined. The germline V gene encodes CDR1 SGHRS and CDR2 YFSETQ. CDR3 length: 16 amino acids. The germline V and J ends were trimmed by 3 bases and 6 bases, with 16 bases remaining between them. The chain's CDR3 is CASSSGGRGSNSPLHF. CDR3 nucleotides: TGCGCCAGCAGCTCCGGCGGGCGGGGAAGTAATTCACCCCTCCACTTT.

This clone occurred once. The chain has TRBV24-1 and TRBJ1-4, with D unclear. With 4 bases removed from V and 5 bases from J, the gap between germline ends came to 16 bases. Germline assignment: CDR1 KGHDR and CDR2 SFDVKD. This CDR3 spans 16 amino acids. The CDR3 loop is CATSDPPRDGNEKLFF. As DNA, the CDR3 is TGTGCCACCAGTGACCCCCCCCGGGATGGAAATGAAAAACTGTTTTTT.

The chain uses TRBV2 and TRBJ1-1; 7 positions match TRBD1. The ends lost 6 bases at V and 3 bases at J; junction bases unmatched: 7. The CDR3 runs to 14 residues. Germline V lookup: CDR1 SNHLY, CDR2 FYNNEI. The CDR3 DNA is TGTGCCAGCAGGGACAGAACAGGGGACACTGAAGCTTTCTTT. It yields the protein CASRDRTGDTEAFF.

In its sample, this clone was seen once. The chain is built from TRBV6-5 and TRBJ2-2; a possible D gene is TRBD1 (6 bases). Trimming shortened V by 10 bases and J by 4 bases, and 16 bases separated the two germline ends. Germline V gene data show CDR1 as MNHEY and CDR2 as SVGAGI. The CDR3 is made up of 14 amino acids. CDR3 sequence (DNA): TGTGCCACACGAACAGGGTCAGGCACCGGGGAGCTGTTTTTT. It specifies CATRTGSGTGELFF.

This clone was seen a few times. The CDR3 region has the DNA TGTGCCAGCAGCAAGTACGGACAGGGCTTAAATCAGCCCCAGCATTTT. Its protein product is CASSKYGQGLNQPQHF. The rearrangement uses TRBV21-1 and TRBJ1-5; TRBD1, as called in the table, went unchecked against the DNA. TRBV21-1 is recorded as a pseudogene. This CDR3 is 16 amino acids long.

The genes are TRBV9 and TRBJ1-2; 9 bases are a match to TRBD1. CDR1 is SGDLS, CDR2 YYNGEE, per germline. The CDR3 spans 16 residues. Germline trimming cut 5 bases from V and 4 bases from J; bases unmatched to any gene: 12. The CDR3 loop is CASSHTRDRAPYGYTF. CDR3 bases: TGTGCCAGCAGTCACACCCGGGACAGGGCTCCCTATGGCTACACCTTC.

The chain uses TRBV19 and TRBJ1-3, with D hard to call. V lost 3 bases, J lost 0 bases, and 9 bases lay in between. The CDR3 consists of 15 residues. Germline CDR1 LNHDA, CDR2 SQIVND (reference sequence). The CDR3 spells CASSMGQLSGNTIYF. The CDR3 DNA sequence: TGTGCCAGTAGTATGGGCCAGCTCTCTGGAAACACCATATATTTT.

The genes are TRBV6-5 and TRBJ2-1; 7 bases agree with TRBD1. The J segment lost 7 bases and the V segment lost 5 bases, leaving 11 bases of the junction unmatched. Germline assignment: CDR1 MNHEY and CDR2 SVGAGI. The CDR3 has 15 amino acids. This CDR3 is CASSQTGNTGNEQFF. In DNA, the CDR3 is TGTGCCAGCAGTCAGACAGGGAACACAGGGAATGAGCAGTTCTTC.

This clone was seen a few times. The J gene is TRBJ2-1, the V gene TRBV11-2; 11 bases line up with TRBD1. V lost 4 bases to trimming and J lost 3 bases; unmatched junction nucleotides: 8. In germline, CDR1 is SGHAT, CDR2 FQNNGV. This CDR3 region has 17 residues. The DNA of the CDR3 is TGTGCCAGCAGCTCTATCCAGGGGACAGGGGGCTACAATGAGCAGTTCTTC. It codes for CASSSIQGTGGYNEQFF.

The rearrangement uses TRBV29-1 and TRBJ1-4; a possible D gene is TRBD1 (5 bases). The CDR3 length is 11 residues. Per germline, CDR1 SQVTM and CDR2 ANQGSEA. V was clipped by 7 bases and J by 6 bases, with 9 bases between them. DNA for the CDR3: TGCAGCGGCACCAGGGATGAAAAACTGTTTTTT. Translating gives CSGTRDEKLFF.

The V gene is TRBV24-1, the J gene TRBJ2-1; tentative D call: TRBD1 (6 bases). V was trimmed by 5 bases and J by 1 base, leaving 11 bases between them. CDR3 length: 15 residues. Looked up from germline, CDR1 is KGHDR and CDR2 is SFDVKD. The CDR3 sequence is CATSVTGPSYNEQFF. For the CDR3, the DNA is TGTGCCACCAGTGTGACAGGTCCTTCCTACAATGAGCAGTTCTTC.

The CDR3 nucleotides read TGTGCCAGCAGCTTAGGGACAATGGGAAACACCATATATTTT. Translation: CASSLGTMGNTIYF. The chain carries TRBV11-2 and TRBJ1-3; possible D gene TRBD1, 5 bases. Trimming took off 1 base at V and 4 bases at J, with 8 bases between the two ends. The CDR3 is made up of 14 amino acids. The germline CDR1 and CDR2 sequences are SGHAT and FQNNGV. The full variable domain, rest sourced from reference TRBV11-2 and TRBJ1-3, is EAGVAQSPRYKIIEKRQSVAFWCNPISGHATLYWYQQILGQGPKLLIQFQNNGVVDDSQLPKDRFSAERLKGVDSTLKIQPAKLEDSAVYLCASSLGTMGNTIYFGEGSWLTVV.

This sequence joins TRBV2 and TRBJ2-5; 9 positions agree with TRBD2. V lost 3 bases and J lost 7; bases outside the gene matches: 3. The CDR3 is 13 residues long. CDR1 is SNHLY, CDR2 FYNNEI, per germline. The chain's CDR3 is CASSDLSGGTQYF. CDR3 coding DNA: TGTGCCAGCAGTGATCTTAGCGGGGGGACCCAGTACTTC.

The genes are TRBV7-8 and TRBJ1-5; 7 nucleotides line up with TRBD1. This CDR3 contains 14 residues. Germline CDR1 and CDR2: SGHVS and FQNEAQ. J lost 4 bases, V lost 6 bases, and 6 bases had no gene match. The CDR3 sequence: CASSPWTGNQPQHF. The CDR3 bases are TGTGCCAGCAGTCCTTGGACAGGTAATCAGCCCCAGCATTTT.

The chain carries TRBV5-6 and TRBJ1-1; 9 bases agree with TRBD1. CDR1 and CDR2 from the germline V gene are SGHDT and YYEEEE. The CDR3 has 18 residues. Unmatched junction bases numbered 13, after V lost 4 bases and J lost 0 bases. CDR3: CASSPGPGQGTLNTEAFF. In DNA form, the CDR3 reads TGTGCCAGCAGCCCGGGGCCGGGACAGGGTACCCTGAACACTGAAGCTTTCTTT.

V and J are TRBV6-5 and TRBJ2-7, with 8 bases identical to TRBD1. The germline CDR1 and CDR2 sequences are MNHEY and SVGAGI. The trim removed 5 bases at V and 3 bases at J, leaving 6 bases unmatched. CDR3 size: 14 residues. CDR3: CASSRTQGGYEQYV. In DNA, the CDR3 is TGTGCCAGCAGTAGAACACAGGGGGGCTACGAGCAGTACGTC.

In its sample, this clone was seen once. The J gene is TRBJ1-1, the V gene TRBV28; 8 nucleotides match TRBD1. Germline CDR1 is MDHEN and CDR2 is SYDVKM. The CDR3 runs to 17 residues. V lost 4 bases, J lost 4 bases, and 14 bases stayed unmatched. The CDR3 reads CASSSYRDRRVGTEAFF. The CDR3 DNA reads TGTGCCAGCAGTTCCTACCGGGACAGGAGGGTGGGCACTGAAGCTTTCTTT.

This chain connects TRBV7-9 to TRBJ1-4, with TRBD1 identical over 8 bases. Germline loops: CDR1 SEHNR, CDR2 FQNEAQ (reference sequence). The CDR3 consists of 17 residues. Trimming took 3 bases from V and 8 from J; bases not matched to a gene: 14. Here the CDR3 DNA reads TGTGCCAGCAGCTTTGCCTCAGGGGGCGCGGTAAAAGAAAAACTGTTTTTT. Amino acid sequence: CASSFASGGAVKEKLFF. Together with reference TRBV7-9 and TRBJ1-4, the CDR3 gives the full variable domain: DTGVSQNPRHKITKRGQNVTFRCDPISEHNRLYWYRQTLGQGPEFLTYFQNEAQLEKSRLLSDRFSAERPKGSFSTLEIQRTEQGDSAMYLCASSFASGGAVKEKLFFGSGTQLSVL.

The rearrangement uses TRBV23-1 and TRBJ1-2; D may be TRBD1 (5 bases). TRBV23-1 is an ORF; its function is uncertain. The CDR3 is 12 residues long. Trimming cost V 11 bases and J 4 bases, with 14 bases left between them. In DNA form, the CDR3 reads TGCGCCTTCAAGGGGACTCTCTATGGCTACACCTTC. It translates to CAFKGTLYGYTF.

The rearrangement joins TRBV3-1 (or the pseudogene TRBV3-2) to TRBJ1-2; D is perhaps TRBD1 (5 bases). V lost 1 base and J lost 8, with 20 bases in between. Looked up from germline, CDR1 is LGHDT and CDR2 is YNNKEL (reference sequence). This CDR3 is built from 16 residues. The CDR3 DNA reads TGTGCCAGCAGCCAAGGGGAGGTCCAGGGTAGGGTCGGCTACACCTTC. It yields the protein CASSQGEVQGRVGYTF.

The chain carries TRBV18 and TRBJ1-1; no clear D gene. The germline V and J ends were trimmed by 3 bases and 3 bases, with 17 bases remaining between them. This CDR3 is built from 16 residues. Germline assignment: CDR1 KGHSH and CDR2 LQKENI. CDR3 protein: CASSPRPGSKDTEAFF. The CDR3 DNA follows: TGTGCCAGCTCACCCCGACCAGGATCTAAAGACACTGAAGCTTTCTTT.